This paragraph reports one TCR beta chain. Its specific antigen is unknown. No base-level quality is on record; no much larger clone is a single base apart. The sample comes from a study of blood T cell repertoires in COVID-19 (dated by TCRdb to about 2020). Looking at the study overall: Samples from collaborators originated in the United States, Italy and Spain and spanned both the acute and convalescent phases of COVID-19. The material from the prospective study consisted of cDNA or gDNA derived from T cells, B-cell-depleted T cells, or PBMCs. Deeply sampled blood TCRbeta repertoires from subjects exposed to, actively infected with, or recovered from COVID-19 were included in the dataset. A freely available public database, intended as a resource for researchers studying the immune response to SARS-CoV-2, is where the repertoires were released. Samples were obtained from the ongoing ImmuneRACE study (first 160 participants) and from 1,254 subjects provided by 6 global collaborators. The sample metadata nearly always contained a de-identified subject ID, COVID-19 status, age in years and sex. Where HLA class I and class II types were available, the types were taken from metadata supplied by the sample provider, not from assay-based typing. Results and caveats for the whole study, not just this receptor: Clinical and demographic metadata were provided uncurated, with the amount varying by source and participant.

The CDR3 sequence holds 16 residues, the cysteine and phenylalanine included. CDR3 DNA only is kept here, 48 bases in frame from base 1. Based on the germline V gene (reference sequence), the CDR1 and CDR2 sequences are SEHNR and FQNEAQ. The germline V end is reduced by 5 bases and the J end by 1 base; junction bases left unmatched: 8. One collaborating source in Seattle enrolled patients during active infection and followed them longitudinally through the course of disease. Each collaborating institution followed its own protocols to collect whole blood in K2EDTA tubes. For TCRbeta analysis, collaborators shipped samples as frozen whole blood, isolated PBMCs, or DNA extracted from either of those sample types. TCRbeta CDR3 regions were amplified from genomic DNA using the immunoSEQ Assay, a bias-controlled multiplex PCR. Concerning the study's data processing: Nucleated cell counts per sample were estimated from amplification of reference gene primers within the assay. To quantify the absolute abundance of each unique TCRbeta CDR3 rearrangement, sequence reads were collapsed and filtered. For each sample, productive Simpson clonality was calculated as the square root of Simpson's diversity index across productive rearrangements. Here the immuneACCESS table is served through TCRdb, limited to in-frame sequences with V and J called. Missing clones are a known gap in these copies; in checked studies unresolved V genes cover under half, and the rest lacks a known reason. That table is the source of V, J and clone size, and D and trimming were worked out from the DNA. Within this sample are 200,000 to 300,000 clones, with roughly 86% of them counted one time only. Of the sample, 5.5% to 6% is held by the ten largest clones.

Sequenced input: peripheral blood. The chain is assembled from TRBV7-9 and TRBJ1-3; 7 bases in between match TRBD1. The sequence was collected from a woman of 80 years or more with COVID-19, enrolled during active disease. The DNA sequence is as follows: TGTGCCAGCAGCCGAGTTACAGGGGAATCTGGAAACACCATATATTTT. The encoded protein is CASSRVTGESGNTIYF. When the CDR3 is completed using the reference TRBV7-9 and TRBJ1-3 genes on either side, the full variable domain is DTGVSQNPRHKITKRGQNVTFRCDPISEHNRLYWYRQTLGQGPEFLTYFQNEAQLEKSRLLSDRFSAERPKGSFSTLEIQRTEQGDSAMYLCASSRVTGESGNTIYFGEGSWLTVV.